One and the same sample provided the 22 T cell receptor beta chains below, sequenced in a study of shared clonotypes between healthy human individuals. TCRdb's copy holds only in-frame clones and misses some; the assay was immunoSEQ multiplex PCR. The table shows 2.5 million or so clones, with roughly nine tenths occurring only once. What was sequenced was naive CD4+ T cells sorted from blood. Subset here: CD45RA+ positively selected. These receptors were taken from a man aged 18 to 29 in good health.

This chain joins TRBV19 and TRBJ2-5; TRBD2 matches at 13 bases. The CDR3 has 13 amino acids. The germline gives CDR1 LNHDA, CDR2 SQIVND (reference sequence). V shed 9 bases and J 4 bases; nucleotides not matched to a gene: 2. DNA for the CDR3: TGTGCCAGCGGACTAGCGGGGGCAGAGACCCAGTACTTC. Encoded protein: CASGLAGAETQYF.

V is TRBV7-3 and J is TRBJ2-2; TRBD2 matches 11 bases. CDR1 is SGHTA, CDR2 FQGTGA, per germline. Germline trimming cut 5 bases from V and 7 bases from J; bases unmatched to any gene: 6. The CDR3 has 15 residues. The CDR3 here is CASSRGLAGHGELFF. For the CDR3, the DNA is TGTGCCAGCAGCCGCGGACTAGCGGGTCACGGGGAGCTGTTTTTT.

The chain employs TRBV6-4 and TRBJ2-1; 10 nucleotides agree with TRBD2. The CDR3 contains 16 residues. J was trimmed by 8 bases and V by 0 bases; bases with no gene match: 7. Germline CDR1 and CDR2: MRHNA and SNTAGT. CDR3 DNA sequence: TGTGCCAGCAGTGACTCGGAGAGCGGGAGGGGATATGAGCAGTTCTTC. It translates to CASSDSESGRGYEQFF.

The V and J genes are TRBV9 and TRBJ2-1; D is ambiguous. The length of the CDR3 is 14 residues. The germline CDR1 and CDR2 sequences are SGDLS and YYNGEE. Trimming cost V 4 bases and J 9 bases, with 17 bases left between them. CDR3 sequence reads: CASSPPVGIAEQFF. The CDR3 region has the DNA TGTGCCAGCAGCCCGCCCGTTGGAATAGCTGAGCAGTTCTTC.

The rearrangement uses TRBV6-1 and TRBJ1-2, with a weak D call TRBD1 (5 bases). Germline CDR1 and CDR2: MNHNS and SASEGT. V lost 3 bases to trimming and J lost 1 base, with 21 bases between them. The CDR3 runs to 18 residues. The CDR3 reads CASSDNPVAGTFNYGYTF. CDR3 coding DNA: TGTGCCAGCAGTGATAATCCCGTGGCAGGGACTTTTAACTATGGCTACACCTTC.

As concerns this clone: This same CDR3 is encoded by further DNA sequences in the sample. V gene TRBV5-1 combines with J gene TRBJ2-3, with 12 bases lining up with TRBD2. The CDR3 has 15 amino acids. Germline-derived CDR1 and CDR2 are SGHRS and YFSETQ. Trimming removed 3 bases from V and 3 bases from J; junction bases left unmatched: 2. The CDR3 region has the DNA TGCGCCAGCAGCTCCGGACTAGCGGGGACAGATACGCAGTATTTT. This sequence encodes CASSSGLAGTDTQYF.

Details on this clone: The sample holds other DNA sequences that translate to the same CDR3. This chain joins TRBV9 and TRBJ1-3, with D maybe TRBD1 (5 bases). CDR1 SGDLS and CDR2 YYNGEE come from the germline V gene. Trimming pared 0 bases from V and 0 bases from J, leaving 13 bases between. The CDR3 has 17 amino acids. Here the CDR3 DNA reads TGTGCCAGCAGCGTAGCTGAGGGACCTTCCTCTGGAAACACCATATATTTT. This gives the protein CASSVAEGPSSGNTIYF.

Comments on this clone: Other DNA variants within this sample encode the same CDR3. This chain uses TRBV7-9 with TRBJ2-1, with 9 bases that match TRBD1. Germline-derived CDR1 and CDR2 are SEHNR and FQNEAQ (reference sequence). Trimming at V came to 3 bases and at J to 4 bases, leaving 1 base not matched to a gene. The CDR3 loop spans 14 amino acids. The CDR3 region is CASSLGTGYNEQFF. CDR3 nucleotides: TGTGCCAGCAGCTTGGGGACAGGGTACAATGAGCAGTTCTTC. Variable domain in full (rest from reference TRBV7-9 and TRBJ2-1): DTGVSQNPRHKITKRGQNVTFRCDPISEHNRLYWYRQTLGQGPEFLTYFQNEAQLEKSRLLSDRFSAERPKGSFSTLEIQRTEQGDSAMYLCASSLGTGYNEQFFGPGTRLTVL.

There are a few counts of this clone. J is TRBJ1-4 and V is TRBV4-1; D not certain. CDR3 size: 14 residues. V was cut by 0 bases and J by 2 bases, with 4 bases left in between. The germline gives CDR1 MGHRA, CDR2 YSYEKL. CDR3 residues: CASSQDRTNEKLFF. CDR3 DNA: TGCGCCAGCAGCCAAGATAGGACTAATGAAAAACTGTTTTTT.

The chain links TRBV19 to TRBJ1-4, with TRBD1 as a possible D gene (6 bases). The CDR3 totals 14 residues. Looked up from germline, CDR1 is LNHDA and CDR2 is SQIVND (reference sequence). V lost 7 bases to trimming and J lost 7 bases, with 16 bases between them. The CDR3 coding sequence is TGTGCCAGTAATACCCCAGGGGATGGTGAAAAACTGTTTTTT. This gives the protein CASNTPGDGEKLFF.

The J gene is TRBJ2-2, the V gene TRBV2; no definite D call. The CDR3 runs 13 residues. The V gene lost 4 bases and the J gene lost 8 bases, with 11 bases spanning the gap. The germline CDR1 and CDR2 sequences are SNHLY and FYNNEI. CDR3 sequence (DNA): TGTGCCAGCAGTGGTCACGGACCGGGGGAGCTGTTTTTT. Residues: CASSGHGPGELFF.

This clone was observed once. This chain links TRBV30 with TRBJ1-2; D might be TRBD1 (6 bases). In germline, CDR1 is GTSNPN, CDR2 SVGIG (reference sequence). CDR3 length: 16 residues. Trimming took off 3 bases at V and 4 bases at J, with 21 bases between the two ends. CDR3 nucleotide sequence: TGTGCCTGGAGCGGTTACGGTCCGGGACAATTCTATGGCTACACCTTC. The encoded protein is CAWSGYGPGQFYGYTF. The full variable domain, rest sourced from reference TRBV30 and TRBJ1-2, is SQTIHQWPATLVQPVGSPLSLECTVEGTSNPNLYWYRQAAGRGLQLLFYSVGIGQISSEVPQNLSASRPQDRQFILSSKKLLLSDSGFYLCAWSGYGPGQFYGYTFGSGTRLTVV.

V usage is TRBV13 and J usage is TRBJ1-6; D unclear. There are 15 residues in the CDR3. Germline CDR1 and CDR2: PRHDT and FYEKMQ (reference sequence). V was cut by 7 bases and J by 9 bases, with 19 bases left in between. The CDR3 region has the DNA TGTGCCAGCACCCAATCCCGCAGCGGCGGTTCACCCCTCCACTTT. Translating gives CASTQSRSGGSPLHF.

The chain recombines TRBV11-1 with TRBJ2-5; D is ambiguous. The germline CDR1 and CDR2 sequences are SGHAT and FQDESV (reference sequence). V was trimmed by 5 bases and J by 5 bases, leaving 6 bases between them. The CDR3 consists of 11 residues. The CDR3 region has the DNA TGTGCCAGCAGCCCAAGGGAGACCCAGTACTTC. Protein product: CASSPRETQYF.

Here the CDR3 reads CASSFGDRRNNEQFF. CDR3 coding DNA: TGCGCCAGCAGCTTTGGGGACAGGCGCAACAATGAGCAGTTCTTC. The rearrangement uses TRBV5-1 and TRBJ2-1, with 8 bases that match TRBD1. The CDR3 extends over 15 amino acids. The V and J ends lost 2 bases and 5 bases, in that order; junction bases with no gene match: 6. Germline assignment: CDR1 SGHRS and CDR2 YFSETQ.

Of note for this clone: This sample includes further DNA sequences coding for the same CDR3. The chain joins TRBV2 to TRBJ2-5, with D perhaps assigned TRBD1 or TRBD2 (5 bases each). CDR1 is SNHLY, CDR2 FYNNEI, per germline. The CDR3 loop spans 14 amino acids. Trimming pared 2 bases from V and 2 bases from J, leaving 9 bases between. CDR3 bases: TGTGCCAGCAGTGAAACCGGGGCACAAGAGACCCAGTACTTC. Translating gives CASSETGAQETQYF.

V usage is TRBV29-1 and J usage is TRBJ1-6; 7 nucleotides match TRBD1. Looked up from germline, CDR1 is SQVTM and CDR2 is ANQGSEA. The V and J ends lost 7 bases and 4 bases, in that order; junction bases with no gene match: 4. The CDR3 totals 13 residues. CDR3 DNA sequence: TGCAGCGACAGGGGTCCTTATAATTCACCCCTCCACTTT. This codes for CSDRGPYNSPLHF.

This clone was found once. The sample contains more than one DNA sequence encoding this CDR3. The chain links TRBV18 to TRBJ2-7, with 10 bases aligning to TRBD1. The J segment lost 2 bases and the V segment lost 3 bases, leaving 4 bases of the junction unmatched. Germline V gene lookup returns CDR1 KGHSH and CDR2 LQKENI. The CDR3 covers 15 residues. The CDR3 here is CASSPAGTGAYEQYF. The CDR3 DNA is TGTGCCAGCTCACCTGCCGGGACAGGGGCCTACGAGCAGTACTTC. The full variable domain, rest sourced from reference TRBV18 and TRBJ2-7, is NAGVMQNPRHLVRRRGQEARLRCSPMKGHSHVYWYRQLPEEGLKFMVYLQKENIIDESGMPKERFSAEFPKEGPSILRIQQVVRGDSAAYFCASSPAGTGAYEQYFGPGTRLTVT.

The genes are TRBV5-8 and TRBJ2-1, with a tentative D call TRBD1 (5 bases). Germline CDR1 reads SGHTS; CDR2 reads YDEGEE. V lost 1 base, J lost 3 bases, and 17 bases lay in between. The CDR3 is 17 residues long. The CDR3 nucleotides are TGTGCCAGCAGCTTGTATAGAACAAGGGGTTACTACAATGAGCAGTTCTTC. Protein: CASSLYRTRGYYNEQFF.

The V call is TRBV2, the J call TRBJ1-5, with a possible D match to TRBD1 (5 bases). CDR1 is SNHLY, CDR2 FYNNEI, per germline. This CDR3 has 14 amino acids. V was shortened by 5 bases and J by 7 bases, with 15 bases between the two germline ends. The CDR3, as DNA: TGTGCCAGCAGTAGCCTAAGGGGCTTGCAGCCCCAGCATTTT. It is translated as CASSSLRGLQPQHF. Complete variable domain (other parts from reference TRBV2 and TRBJ1-5): EPEVTQTPSHQVTQMGQEVILRCVPISNHLYFYWYRQILGQKVEFLVSFYNNEISEKSEIFDDQFSVERPDGSNFTLKIRSTKLEDSAMYFCASSSLRGLQPQHFGDGTRLSIL.

This clone was observed a single time. This chain links TRBV27 with TRBJ2-1; 7 bases align to TRBD2. This CDR3 comprises 16 residues. V lost 4 bases and J lost 9; bases outside the gene matches: 15. Germline values: CDR1 MNHEY, CDR2 SMNVEV (reference sequence). CDR3 amino acids: CASSSPSPTSMAEQFF. The CDR3 nucleotides are TGTGCCAGCAGTTCGCCCTCGCCGACTAGCATGGCTGAGCAGTTCTTC.

The chain has TRBV5-1 and TRBJ2-2; the D is unclear. Germline assignment: CDR1 SGHRS and CDR2 YFSETQ. CDR3 size: 13 residues. The V end lost 2 bases, the J end lost 7 bases, and 9 bases lay between the germline ends. CDR3 nucleotides: TGCGCCAGCAGCTTTTATATCGGCGGGGAGCTGTTTTTT. Protein product: CASSFYIGGELFF.